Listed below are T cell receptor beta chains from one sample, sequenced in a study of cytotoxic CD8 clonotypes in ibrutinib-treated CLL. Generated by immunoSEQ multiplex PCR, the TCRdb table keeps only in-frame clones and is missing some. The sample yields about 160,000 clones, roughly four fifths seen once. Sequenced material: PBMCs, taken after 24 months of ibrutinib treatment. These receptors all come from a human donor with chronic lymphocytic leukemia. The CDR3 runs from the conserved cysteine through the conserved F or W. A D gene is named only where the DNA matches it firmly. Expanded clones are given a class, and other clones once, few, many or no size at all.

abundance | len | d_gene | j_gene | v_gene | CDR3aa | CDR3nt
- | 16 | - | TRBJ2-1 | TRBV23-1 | CASSQSPPPRVDEQFF | TGCGCCAGCAGTCAATCTCCCCCCCCGCGCGTTGATGAGCAGTTCTTC
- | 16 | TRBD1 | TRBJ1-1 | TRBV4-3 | CASSQENWDRNTEDFF | TGCGCCAGCAGCCAAGAAAATTGGGACAGAAACACTGAAGATTTCTTT
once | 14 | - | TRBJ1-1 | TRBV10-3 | CAISQHTGNTEAFF | TGTGCCATCAGCCAACATACAGGGAACACTGAAGCTTTCTTT
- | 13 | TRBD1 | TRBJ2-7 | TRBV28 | CASSFATGGKQYF | TGTGCCAGCAGTTTCGCGACAGGGGGCAAGCAGTACTTC
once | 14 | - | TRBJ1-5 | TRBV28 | CASTPWDSNQPQHF | TGTGCCAGCACCCCTTGGGATAGCAATCAGCCCCAGCATTTT
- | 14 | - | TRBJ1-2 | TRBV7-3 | CASSRGRGESGYTF | TGTGCCAGCAGCCGAGGCCGGGGCGAGAGTGGCTACACCTTC
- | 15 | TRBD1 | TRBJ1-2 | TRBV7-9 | CASSLAGQGWYGYTF | TGTGCCAGCAGCCTAGCCGGACAGGGGTGGTATGGCTACACCTTC
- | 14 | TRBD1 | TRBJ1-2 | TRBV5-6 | CASSANRGIGGYTF | TGTGCCAGCAGCGCGAACAGGGGAATAGGAGGCTACACCTTC
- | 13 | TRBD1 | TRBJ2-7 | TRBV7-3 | CASSLQGFDEQYF | TGTGCCAGCAGCCTACAGGGGTTCGACGAGCAGTACTTC
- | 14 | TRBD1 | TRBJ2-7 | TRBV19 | CASSPGQGYGEQYF | TGTGCCAGTAGTCCGGGACAGGGATATGGGGAGCAGTACTTC
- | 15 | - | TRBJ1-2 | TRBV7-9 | CASSLAQSVFHGYTF | TGTGCCAGCAGCTTAGCACAGTCGGTCTTCCATGGCTACACCTTC
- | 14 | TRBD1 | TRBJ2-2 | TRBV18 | CASSRTGSTGELFF | TGTGCCAGCTCAAGGACAGGGAGCACCGGGGAGCTGTTTTTT
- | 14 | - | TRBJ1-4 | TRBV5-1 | CASSGGRSNEKLFF | TGCGCCAGCAGCGGGGGGAGATCTAATGAAAAACTGTTTTTT
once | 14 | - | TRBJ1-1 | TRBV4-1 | CASNLGGGNTEAFF | TGCGCCAGCAACCTGGGGGGGGGCAACACTGAAGCTTTCTTT
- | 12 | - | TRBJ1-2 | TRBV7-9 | CASSLDFYGYTF | TGTGCCAGCAGCTTAGATTTCTATGGCTACACCTTC
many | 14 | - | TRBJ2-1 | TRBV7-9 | CASSALRDHNEQFF | TGTGCCAGCAGCGCGCTCCGGGACCACAATGAGCAGTTCTTC
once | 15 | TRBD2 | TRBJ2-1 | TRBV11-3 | CASSVGTSGMNEQFF | TGTGCCAGCAGCGTGGGGACTAGCGGGATGAATGAGCAGTTCTTC
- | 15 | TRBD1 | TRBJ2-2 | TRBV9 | CASSQRTGNTGELFF | TGTGCCAGCAGCCAACGGACAGGGAACACCGGGGAGCTGTTTTTT
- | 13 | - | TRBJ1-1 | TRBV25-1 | CASSGSPGREAFF | TGTGCCAGCAGTGGGTCTCCGGGTCGGGAAGCTTTCTTT
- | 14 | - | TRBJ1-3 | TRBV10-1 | CASSMGGSGNTIYF | TGCGCCAGCAGTATGGGCGGCTCTGGAAACACCATATATTTT
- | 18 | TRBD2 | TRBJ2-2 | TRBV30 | CAWSVLASGSGMGGELFF | TGTGCCTGGAGTGTATTGGCTAGCGGGAGCGGGATGGGCGGGGAGCTGTTTTTT
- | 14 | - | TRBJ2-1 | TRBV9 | CASSVDLGVDEQFF | TGTGCCAGCAGCGTTGATCTAGGGGTCGATGAGCAGTTCTTC
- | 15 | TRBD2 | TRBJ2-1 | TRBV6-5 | CASSWGTSGRNEQFF | TGTGCCAGCAGCTGGGGGACTAGCGGGAGAAATGAGCAGTTCTTC
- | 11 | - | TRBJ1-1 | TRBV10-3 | CAISESLQAFF | TGTGCCATCAGTGAGTCTCTACAAGCTTTCTTT
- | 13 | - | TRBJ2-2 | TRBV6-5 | CASRQGGTGELFF | TGTGCCAGCAGACAGGGCGGCACCGGGGAGCTGTTTTTT
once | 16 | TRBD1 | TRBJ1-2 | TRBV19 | CASSPSGQGRLEGYTF | TGTGCCAGTAGTCCCTCCGGACAGGGGAGGCTGGAGGGCTACACCTTC
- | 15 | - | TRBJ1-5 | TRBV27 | CASSSFWDTNQPQHF | TGTGCCAGCAGCAGTTTCTGGGATACAAATCAGCCCCAGCATTTT
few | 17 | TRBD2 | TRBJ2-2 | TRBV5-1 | CASSLSGVGSNTGELFF | TGCGCCAGCAGCTTGAGCGGGGTCGGCTCGAACACCGGGGAGCTGTTTTTT
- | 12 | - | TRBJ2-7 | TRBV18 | CASSPISYEQYF | TGTGCCAGCTCACCCATATCCTACGAGCAGTACTTC
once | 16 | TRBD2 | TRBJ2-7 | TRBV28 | CASSFRGGGRAYEQYF | TGTGCCAGCAGTTTCCGGGGCGGCGGGAGAGCCTACGAGCAGTACTTC
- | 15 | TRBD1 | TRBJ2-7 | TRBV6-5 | CASSWGWAHRGEQYF | TGTGCCAGCAGTTGGGGATGGGCCCACAGGGGAGAGCAGTACTTC
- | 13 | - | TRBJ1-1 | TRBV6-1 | CASSAASGIEAFF | TGTGCCAGCAGTGCCGCTAGTGGAATTGAAGCTTTCTTT
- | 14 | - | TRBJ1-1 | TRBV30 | CAWRSGLSPTEAFF | TGTGCCTGGAGGTCGGGCCTAAGTCCCACTGAAGCTTTCTTT
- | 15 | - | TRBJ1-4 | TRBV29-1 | CSVHTQGKTNEKLFF | TGCAGCGTTCATACCCAAGGGAAAACTAATGAAAAACTGTTTTTT
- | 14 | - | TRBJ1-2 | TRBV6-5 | CASSRGKSNYGYTF | TGTGCCAGCAGTAGGGGGAAATCAAACTATGGCTACACCTTC
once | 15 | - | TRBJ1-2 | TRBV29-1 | CSVVGGGGLYYGYTF | TGCAGCGTTGTCGGCGGGGGCGGGTTGTACTATGGCTACACCTTC
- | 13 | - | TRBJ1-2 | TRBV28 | CASSLSGRSGYTF | TGTGCCAGCAGTTTATCCGGGAGGAGTGGCTACACCTTC
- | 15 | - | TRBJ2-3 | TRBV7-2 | CASTNSGGGTDTQYF | TGTGCCAGCACCAATTCAGGCGGCGGCACAGATACGCAGTATTTT
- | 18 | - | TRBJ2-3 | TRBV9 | CASSVGAGATPSTDTQYF | TGTGCCAGCAGCGTAGGGGCAGGGGCCACTCCTAGCACAGATACGCAGTATTTT